This T cell receptor (beta chain) was sequenced in a study of memory CD4+ T cells and cytomegalovirus serostatus. Study-wide context: Of the healthy Belgian adults, nine or ten were CMV seropositive and about 24 seronegative.

Assay used: immunoSEQ multiplex PCR; TCRdb lists only in-frame clones, some missing. This table has about 41,000 clones, roughly 77% appearing once. Trimming shortened V by 2 bases and J by 8 bases, and 12 bases separated the two germline ends. Germline CDR1 reads SGHTA; CDR2 reads FQGNSA. The CDR3 runs to 13 residues. Single viable CD3+CD4+CD8-CD45RO+ cells were sorted as the memory CD4+ T cells. Serum IgG to CMV pp150, pp28, p38 and p52 defined serostatus. Sequenced: memory CD4+ T cells from blood. The TCR comes from an adult in good health and CMV-seronegative. The V and J genes are TRBV7-2 and TRBJ1-1, with D tentatively TRBD1 (5 bases). This CDR3 is CASSLRVRAEAFF. The DNA of the CDR3 is TGTGCCAGCAGCTTACGAGTCAGGGCCGAAGCTTTCTTT. Supplemented by reference TRBV7-2 and TRBJ1-1, the full variable domain reads GAGVSQSPSNKVTEKGKDVELRCDPISGHTALYWYRQSLGQGLEFLIYFQGNSAPDKSGLPSDRFSAERTGGSVSTLTIQRTQQEDSAVYLCASSLRVRAEAFFGQGTRLTVV.